This entry lists 26 T cell receptor beta chains sequenced from one sample in a study of human thymus T cells. Corrective heart surgery yielded resections, and these provided the thymus tissue. Profiling relied on immunoSEQ multiplex PCR, and the TCRdb table lists in-frame clones only, not all of them. This table holds tens of thousands of clones, approximately 95% found once. Sequencing was carried out using thymus tissue. The receptors come from a girl less than two years old with a congenital heart defect but otherwise immunologically healthy.

The CDR3 region is CATSRGGLAGQYF. As DNA, the CDR3 is TGTGCCACCAGCAGAGGGGGACTAGCGGGTCAGTACTTC. This chain uses TRBV15 with TRBJ2-4; TRBD2 aligns across 12 bases. With V trimmed by 1 base and J by 12 bases, 1 base remained unmatched. Per germline, CDR1 LNHNV and CDR2 YYDKDF (reference sequence). This CDR3 has 13 residues.

The chain joins TRBV7-9 to TRBJ1-3, with TRBD1 matching over 7 bases. The CDR3 loop spans 16 amino acids. V shed 5 bases, J shed 6 bases, and the junction held 13 bases outside the gene matches. CDR1 and CDR2 (germline): SEHNR, FQNEAQ (reference sequence). This CDR3 reads CASSPQGGAFTNTIYF. Here the CDR3 DNA reads TGTGCCAGCAGCCCTCAGGGGGGGGCATTTACAAACACCATATATTTT.

This rearrangement joins TRBV2 to TRBJ1-5, with TRBD1 as a possible D gene (5 bases). The CDR3 contains 16 residues. Germline V lookup: CDR1 SNHLY, CDR2 FYNNEI. V dropped 7 bases and J dropped 5 bases, with 21 bases sitting between them. This CDR3 is CASKGPATGGDQPQHF. For the CDR3, the DNA is TGTGCCAGCAAAGGGCCAGCCACTGGGGGTGATCAGCCCCAGCATTTT.

This chain connects TRBV7-9 to TRBJ1-4; TRBD1 might be the D (5 bases). Germline CDR1 reads SEHNR; CDR2 reads FQNEAQ (reference sequence). Between the trimmed V and J ends, which lost 1 base and 7 bases, there was a span of 19 bases. The CDR3 is made up of 17 amino acids. In DNA form, the CDR3 reads TGTGCCAGCAGCTTAGTGTATCGGGGACCCGCGGGTGAAAAACTGTTTTTT. Translating gives CASSLVYRGPAGEKLFF.

The J gene is TRBJ2-1, the V gene TRBV5-4, with 9 bases aligning to TRBD2. From germline, CDR1 is SGHNT and CDR2 YYREEE (reference sequence). J lost 7 bases, V lost 0 bases, and 14 bases had no gene match. The CDR3 is 18 amino acids. The CDR3 nucleotides read TGTGCCAGCAGCTTGGGGGTAGCGGGAGTGGGATTCTTGAATGAGCAGTTCTTC. Translated: CASSLGVAGVGFLNEQFF. Drawing the rest from reference TRBV5-4 and TRBJ2-1, the complete variable domain is ETGVTQSPTHLIKTRGQQVTLRCSSQSGHNTVSWYQQALGQGPQFIFQYYREEENGRGNFPPRFSGLQFPNYSSELNVNALELDDSALYLCASSLGVAGVGFLNEQFFGPGTRLTVL.

This rearrangement joins TRBV5-6 to TRBJ2-7; possible D gene TRBD2, 6 bases. Germline V gives CDR1 SGHDT, CDR2 YYEEEE. V gave up 1 base and J gave up 6 bases, with 20 bases separating them. The CDR3 extends over 16 amino acids. The CDR3 protein is CASSLCFGGEGTEQYF. In DNA form, the CDR3 reads TGTGCCAGCAGCTTGTGTTTCGGAGGGGAAGGAACCGAGCAGTACTTC.

The V call is TRBV20-1, the J call TRBJ2-7, with D uncertain. Germline V CDR1 and CDR2: DFQATT, SNEGSKA (reference sequence). The CDR3 consists of 11 residues. V shed 6 bases and J shed 6 bases, with 12 bases lying between them. As DNA, the CDR3 is TGCAGTGCACCCCAGCACGGCGAGCAGTACTTC. It translates to CSAPQHGEQYF.

The chain links TRBV7-3 to TRBJ2-3; 9 nucleotides match TRBD2. The CDR3 spans 13 residues. Germline lookup yields CDR1 SGHTA and CDR2 FQGTGA. Trimming removed 5 bases from V and 6 bases from J; junction bases left unmatched: 3. CDR3 in amino acids: CASSTGTSDTQYF. CDR3 coding DNA: TGTGCCAGCAGCACCGGGACTAGCGATACGCAGTATTTT.

V is TRBV5-4 and J is TRBJ2-1, with D tentatively TRBD2 (5 bases). Germline V gene data show CDR1 as SGHNT and CDR2 as YYREEE (reference sequence). Trimming took off 4 bases at V and 0 bases at J, with 11 bases between the two ends. This CDR3 comprises 15 residues. CDR3 loop: CASSATGSSYNEQFF. The CDR3 nucleotides are TGTGCCAGCAGCGCGACTGGGAGCTCCTACAATGAGCAGTTCTTC.

CDR3 sequence reads: CASSQEGMNTEAFF. CDR3 nucleotides: TGCGCCAGCAGCCAAGAGGGCATGAACACTGAAGCTTTCTTT. V usage is TRBV4-1 and J usage is TRBJ1-1; D remains unclear. CDR1 is MGHRA, CDR2 YSYEKL, per germline. The V end was cut by 0 bases, the J end by 0 bases, with 5 bases between. This CDR3 is built from 14 residues.

The chain links TRBV27 to TRBJ2-5, with D maybe TRBD2 (5 bases). CDR1 and CDR2 from the germline V gene are MNHEY and SMNVEV (reference sequence). CDR3 length equals 14 residues. V lost 5 bases and J 5 bases, leaving 15 bases between the germline ends. CDR3: CASSASDLGETQYF. The CDR3 nucleotides are TGTGCCAGCAGTGCCTCGGACTTGGGGGAGACCCAGTACTTC.

J is TRBJ1-2 and V is TRBV2, with 11 positions matching TRBD1. The CDR3 is 15 residues long. The trim removed 1 base at V and 5 bases at J, leaving 3 bases unmatched. The germline V gene encodes CDR1 SNHLY and CDR2 FYNNEI. CDR3 region: CASSEVGQGEYGYTF. In nucleotides, the CDR3 is TGTGCCAGCAGTGAAGTGGGACAGGGGGAATATGGCTACACCTTC.

The chain recombines TRBV19 with TRBJ1-1, with TRBD1 matching 8 bases. The CDR3 sequence is 15 residues long. CDR1 and CDR2 (germline): LNHDA, SQIVND (reference sequence). After removal of 4 bases from V and 6 bases from J, the junction contained 10 bases not matched to a gene. CDR3 loop: CASSTRDRLTAEAFF. CDR3 coding DNA: TGTGCCAGTAGTACCCGGGACAGGCTAACCGCTGAAGCTTTCTTT.

This chain joins TRBV5-1 and TRBJ2-7; D call uncertain. The CDR3 has 13 residues. In germline, CDR1 is SGHRS, CDR2 YFSETQ. V was shortened by 1 base and J by 0 bases, with 5 bases between the two germline ends. CDR3 protein: CASSLRSSYEQYF. CDR3 bases: TGCGCCAGCAGCTTGCGGAGCTCCTACGAGCAGTACTTC.

Here the CDR3 DNA reads TGTGCTAGTGGTTTACTTTTTCCGGGACATGTGAACACTGAAGCTTTCTTT. This gives the protein CASGLLFPGHVNTEAFF. V usage is TRBV12-5 and J usage is TRBJ1-1; a weak D match, TRBD1 (6 bases). From germline, CDR1 is LGHNT and CDR2 FRNRAP. This CDR3 is 17 amino acids long. V lost 3 bases to trimming and J lost 0 bases, with 17 bases between them.

The rearrangement uses TRBV7-8 and TRBJ2-7; 9 bases are a match to TRBD2. The CDR3 spans 18 residues. Germline V gene sequence: CDR1 SGHVS, CDR2 FQNEAQ. Trimming at V came to 5 bases and at J to 2 bases, leaving 16 bases not matched to a gene. The CDR3 loop reads CASSQTNHSGSETYEQYF. For the CDR3, the DNA is TGTGCCAGCAGCCAAACGAATCATAGCGGGAGTGAAACCTACGAGCAGTACTTC.

The chain recombines TRBV7-6 with TRBJ1-1, with 9 bases identical to TRBD1. With V trimmed by 4 bases and J by 3 bases, 12 bases remained unmatched. CDR1 and CDR2 (germline): SGHVS, FNYEAQ. The CDR3 sequence is 17 residues long. DNA of the CDR3: TGTGCCAGCAGCTCCAGCAAACGGACAGGGGAAGACACTGAAGCTTTCTTT. Its translation: CASSSSKRTGEDTEAFF.

This chain links TRBV11-1 with TRBJ1-2, with D uncertain. Trimming left V 5 bases short and J 0 bases short, with 16 bases between. Germline lookup yields CDR1 SGHAT and CDR2 FQDESV (reference sequence). The CDR3 consists of 16 residues. The chain's CDR3 is CASSGYRLNSNYGYTF. In DNA, the CDR3 is TGTGCCAGCAGCGGATACCGTCTGAATTCTAACTATGGCTACACCTTC.

In nucleotides, the CDR3 is TGCAGCGTTCGATCTCGGGGACAGGGACGAGGGAGGGTCTCCTACGAGCAGTACTTC. It codes for CSVRSRGQGRGRVSYEQYF. The rearrangement links TRBV29-1 to TRBJ2-7, with 9 positions matching TRBD1. The CDR3 loop spans 19 amino acids. V dropped 5 bases and J dropped 0; count of bases not matched to a gene: 20. Germline CDR1 reads SQVTM; CDR2 reads ANQGSEA.

The rearrangement joins TRBV19 to TRBJ2-1; D might be TRBD1 or TRBD2, each matching 6 bases. Germline V gives CDR1 LNHDA, CDR2 SQIVND (reference sequence). V lost 2 bases and J 2 bases, leaving 10 bases between the germline ends. The CDR3 is 15 residues long. The CDR3 region is CASSIQGTPYNEQFF. The CDR3 DNA reads TGTGCCAGTAGTATACAGGGGACTCCCTACAATGAGCAGTTCTTC.

The chain couples TRBV19 to TRBJ1-5, with D perhaps TRBD1 (5 bases). Germline V gene lookup returns CDR1 LNHDA and CDR2 SQIVND (reference sequence). Trimming took 4 bases from V and 0 from J, leaving 10 bases between them. CDR3 length equals 15 residues. For the CDR3, the DNA is TGTGCCAGTAGTACCCGGGGGTATAGCAATCAGCCCCAGCATTTT. Translating it yields CASSTRGYSNQPQHF.

The rearrangement uses TRBV7-2 and TRBJ2-3, with 9 bases aligning to TRBD2. V lost 4 bases to trimming and J lost 2 bases; unmatched junction nucleotides: 16. Germline-derived CDR1 and CDR2 are SGHTA and FQGNSA. This CDR3 has 19 residues. The CDR3 DNA reads TGTGCCAGCAGCTCCTCCGGGGTGTGGAGACTAGCGGTCACAGATACGCAGTATTTT. It encodes CASSSSGVWRLAVTDTQYF.

The V gene is TRBV7-2, the J gene TRBJ2-7; D is ambiguous. The CDR3 extends over 13 amino acids. Germline V gene lookup returns CDR1 SGHTA and CDR2 FQGNSA. The germline V and J ends were trimmed by 0 bases and 6 bases, with 9 bases remaining between them. CDR3 DNA sequence: TGTGCCAGCAGCTTAGCGTTGAAGGGCGAGCAGTACTTC. The encoded protein is CASSLALKGEQYF.

This chain connects TRBV19 to TRBJ1-1, with D possibly being TRBD1 (5 bases). From germline, CDR1 is LNHDA and CDR2 SQIVND (reference sequence). The CDR3 is 15 residues long. Trimming took 8 bases from V and 1 from J, leaving 17 bases between them. The CDR3 region has the DNA TGTGCCAGTCAGGACACTAACGCTACGAACACTGAAGCTTTCTTT. Its translation is CASQDTNATNTEAFF.

J is TRBJ2-5 and V is TRBV7-2, with 9 nucleotides matching TRBD1. In germline, CDR1 is SGHTA, CDR2 FQGNSA. Germline trimming cut 2 bases from V and 4 bases from J; bases unmatched to any gene: 11. CDR3 length equals 17 residues. This CDR3 reads CASSLKTGTGRVETQYF. CDR3 sequence (DNA): TGTGCCAGCAGCTTAAAGACCGGGACAGGGCGGGTAGAGACCCAGTACTTC.

The gene calls are TRBV28 and TRBJ1-1; D not resolved. From germline, CDR1 is MDHEN and CDR2 SYDVKM. Trimming removed 6 bases at V and 1 base at J, with 9 bases between. The CDR3 loop spans 13 amino acids. CDR3 nucleotide sequence: TGTGCCAGCAGCCTTAGAAAGAACACTGAAGCTTTCTTT. It is translated as CASSLRKNTEAFF. The whole variable domain, filled in from reference TRBV28 and TRBJ1-1, reads DVKVTQSSRYLVKRTGEKVFLECVQDMDHENMFWYRQDPGLGLRLIYFSYDVKMKEKGDIPEGYSVSREKKERFSLILESASTNQTSMYLCASSLRKNTEAFFGQGTRLTVV.